Listed below are T cell receptor beta chains from one sample, sequenced in a study of cytomegalovirus exposure and HLA in healthy donors. The protocol was immunoSEQ multiplex PCR, while the TCRdb copy is restricted to in-frame clones and leaves out a portion. The listing contains roughly 75,000 clones. Sequencing was done on a sample of PBMCs. The receptors were sampled from a boy younger than 18 in good health and CMV-seronegative. Both conserved end residues are part of each CDR3. D genes are given only for firm matches.

>TRBV5-4|TRBJ2-7|TRBD1
CASSLGTEVSYEQYF
TGTGCCAGCAGCTTAGGGACAGAGGTATCCTACGAGCAGTACTTC
>TRBV2|TRBJ2-1|TRBD2
CASSEGRSGGGNNEQFF
TGTGCCAGCAGTGAAGGGCGTTCGGGAGGAGGCAACAATGAGCAGTTCTTC
>TRBV6-5|TRBJ1-1|TRBD1
CASSRRDSKNTEAFF
TGTGCCAGCAGTCGCCGGGACAGCAAGAACACTGAAGCTTTCTTT
>TRBV6-4|TRBJ1-2|TRBD1
CARTGGRTNYGYTF
TGTGCCAGGACAGGGGGCCGGACTAACTATGGCTACACCTTC
>TRBV15|TRBJ1-4|.
CATSRDGVANEKLFF
TGTGCCACCAGCAGAGATGGAGTAGCTAATGAAAAACTGTTTTTT
>TRBV12-1|TRBJ1-1|.
CASSSEGKVNTEAFF
TGTGCCAGCAGCTCCGAGGGTAAGGTTAACACTGAAGCTTTCTTT
>TRBV5-8|TRBJ1-4|.
CASSLDRVEEKLFF
TGTGCCAGCAGCTTGGACAGGGTGGAAGAAAAACTGTTTTTT
>TRBV13|TRBJ1-2|.
CASSLGDTGANYGYTF
TGTGCCAGCAGCTTAGGGGACACCGGAGCTAACTATGGCTACACCTTC
>TRBV4-2|TRBJ1-1|.
CASSSFASGMNTEAFF
TGTGCCAGCAGCTCCTTCGCGAGCGGAATGAACACTGAAGCTTTCTTT
>TRBV7-6|TRBJ2-2|TRBD2
CASSRTSSGANTGELFF
TGTGCCAGCAGCCGTACGTCTAGCGGGGCGAACACCGGGGAGCTGTTTTTT
>TRBV29-1|TRBJ2-1|TRBD2
CSVFKGSGTGNEQFF
TGCAGCGTTTTTAAGGGTAGCGGGACTGGCAATGAGCAGTTCTTC
>TRBV5-4|TRBJ2-7|TRBD2
CASSRPSGGSYEQYF
TGTGCCAGCAGCCGACCTAGCGGGGGGTCCTACGAGCAGTACTTC
>TRBV5-4|TRBJ1-1|.
CASSLGAKKSTEAFF
TGTGCCAGCAGCTTGGGAGCCAAAAAGAGCACTGAAGCTTTCTTT
>TRBV18|TRBJ2-3|TRBD2
CASSLRTSAITDTQYF
TGTGCCAGCTCACTCCGGACTAGCGCCATCACAGATACGCAGTATTTT
>TRBV11-3|TRBJ1-1|.
CASSLDMNTEAFF
TGTGCCAGCAGCTTAGACATGAACACTGAAGCTTTCTTT
>TRBV19|TRBJ1-6|TRBD1
CASKGTGGTVNSPLHF
TGTGCCAGTAAAGGGACAGGGGGAACGGTTAATTCACCCCTCCACTTT
>TRBV19|TRBJ2-7|.
CATSPSPSGAEQYF
TGTGCCACCAGCCCAAGCCCATCGGGTGCCGAGCAGTACTTC
>TRBV18|TRBJ2-2|TRBD1
CASSRPGQGAPNTGELFF
TGTGCCAGCTCACGCCCGGGACAGGGGGCGCCGAACACCGGGGAGCTGTTTTTT
>TRBV7-9|TRBJ2-7|.
CASSLGIVSYEQYF
TGTGCCAGCAGCTTAGGAATAGTCTCCTACGAGCAGTACTTC
>TRBV2|TRBJ2-7|TRBD2
CASSHRTSGATYEQYF
TGTGCCAGCAGTCATAGGACTAGCGGGGCCACCTACGAGCAGTACTTC
>TRBV4-1|TRBJ2-2|.
CASSQDTHSANTGELFF
TGCGCCAGCAGCCAAGATACACATTCCGCGAACACCGGGGAGCTGTTTTTT
>TRBV4-1|TRBJ2-7|TRBD2
CASTAGLTSVPYEQYF
TGCGCCAGCACTGCTGGGCTCACTAGCGTACCCTACGAGCAGTACTTC
>TRBV6-5|TRBJ2-7|.
CASSYSGERVAYEQYF
TGTGCCAGCAGTTACTCAGGGGAAAGGGTAGCTTACGAGCAGTACTTC
>TRBV14|TRBJ1-1|.
CASSRYTGRGAAEAFF
TGTGCCAGCAGCCGATACACGGGTAGGGGCGCCGCTGAAGCTTTCTTT
>TRBV6-5|TRBJ2-7|.
CASSRESGGSEQYF
TGTGCCAGCAGTCGGGAATCAGGGGGGAGCGAGCAGTACTTC
>TRBV30|TRBJ1-2|TRBD1
CAWEKTGLGYTF
TGTGCCTGGGAGAAGACAGGGTTAGGCTACACCTTC
>TRBV7-9|TRBJ1-1|.
CASSSPTGHSLTEDFF
TGTGCCAGCAGCTCCCCGACAGGACATAGCCTCACTGAAGATTTCTTT
>TRBV18|TRBJ1-1|.
CASSPTFPGQGGTEAFF
TGTGCCAGCTCACCAACCTTCCCGGGACAAGGTGGCACTGAAGCTTTCTTT
>TRBV19|TRBJ2-2|TRBD2
CASSIGGTDTGELFF
TGTGCCAGTAGTATCGGGGGGACGGACACCGGGGAGCTGTTTTTT
>TRBV2|TRBJ2-7|.
CASSEDGGEYEQYF
TGTGCCAGCAGTGAAGACGGGGGAGAGTACGAGCAGTACTTC
>TRBV6-1|TRBJ2-1|TRBD2
CASSEAGGGALYNEQFF
TGTGCCAGCAGTGAAGCCGGCGGGGGGGCTTTGTACAATGAGCAGTTCTTC
>TRBV14|TRBJ1-4|TRBD1
CASSQEVGQGGEKLFF
TGTGCCAGCAGCCAGGAAGTAGGACAGGGAGGGGAAAAACTGTTTTTT
>TRBV28|TRBJ1-1|.
CASSLQIPGGRPAPTEAFF
TGTGCCAGCAGTTTACAGATACCCGGGGGTCGACCAGCCCCTACTGAAGCTTTCTTT
>TRBV28|TRBJ1-1|.
CATQHGSRDTEAFF
TGTGCCACCCAGCACGGGTCTCGAGACACTGAAGCTTTCTTT
>TRBV7-2|TRBJ2-3|.
CASSLEGSTDTQYF
TGTGCCAGCAGCTTAGAGGGGAGCACAGATACGCAGTATTTT
>TRBV19|TRBJ1-2|.
CASSMAVNYGYTF
TGTGCCAGTAGTATGGCGGTGAACTATGGCTACACCTTC
>TRBV7-9|TRBJ1-2|.
CASSFKYGYTF
TGTGCCAGCAGCTTTAAATATGGCTACACCTTC
>TRBV29-1|TRBJ2-3|TRBD2
CSNTTGRSGGGEADTQYF
TGCAGTAACACGACGGGTCGGAGCGGGGGGGGAGAGGCAGATACGCAGTATTTT
>TRBV4-1|TRBJ1-2|.
CASSQVPANYGYTF
TGCGCCAGCAGCCAAGTTCCAGCTAACTATGGCTACACCTTC
>TRBV19|TRBJ2-7|.
CASSSTWGRDPSYEQYF
TGTGCCAGTAGTTCCACATGGGGCCGCGACCCGTCCTACGAGCAGTACTTC